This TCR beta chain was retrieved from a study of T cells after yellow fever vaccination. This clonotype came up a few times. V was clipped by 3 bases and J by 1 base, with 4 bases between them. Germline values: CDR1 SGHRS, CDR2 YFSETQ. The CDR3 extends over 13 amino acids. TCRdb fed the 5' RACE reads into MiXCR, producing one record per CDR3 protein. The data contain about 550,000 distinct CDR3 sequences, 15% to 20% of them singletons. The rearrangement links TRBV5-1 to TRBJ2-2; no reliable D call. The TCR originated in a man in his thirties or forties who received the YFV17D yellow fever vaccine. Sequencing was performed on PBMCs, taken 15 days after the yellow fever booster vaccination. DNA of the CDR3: TGCGCCAGCAGCTCAGAGAACACCGGGGAGCTGTTTTTT. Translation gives CASSSENTGELFF.